Below are 20 T cell receptor beta chains sequenced from a single sample in a study of human T cells and chemical hapten exposure. Regarding time point: patch test 1, 2 weeks after DPC sensitization. Treatment of the sample: therapeutic diphenylcyclopropenone sensitization with weekly scalp DPC. In TCRdb, the RACE reads were re-called with MiXCR into one record per CDR3 protein. The sample has approximately 400,000 distinct CDR3 sequences; more than 4.5% are singletons. Sequenced material: whole blood, taken in connection with sensitization to the hapten diphenylcyclopropenone (DPC). The source of these receptors is a woman aged 50 to 65 with alopecia areata. Some clones in this sample may be carry-over from other donors' samples.

The chain is built from TRBV20-1 and TRBJ1-4; D perhaps matches TRBD1 (5 bases). The CDR3 is 16 amino acids. Trimming removed 3 bases at V and 6 bases at J, with 20 bases between. CDR1 and CDR2 from the germline V gene are DFQATT and SNEGSKA (reference sequence). The CDR3, as DNA: TGCAGTGCTAGGTACCCTCAGGCAGGGAAGGATGAAAAACTGTTTTTT. Translation: CSARYPQAGKDEKLFF.

This clonotype was seen a few times. The V and J genes are TRBV7-9 and TRBJ2-1; D perhaps matches TRBD2 (9 bases). Germline CDR1 reads SEHNR; CDR2 reads FQNEAQ (reference sequence). Trimming removed 5 bases at V and 2 bases at J, with 28 bases between. The CDR3 sequence is 20 residues long. CDR3 sequence reads: CASSPRQGSPSGITYNEQFF. DNA of the CDR3: TGTGCCAGCAGCCCACGACAGGGGTCTCCTAGCGGGATTACCTACAATGAGCAGTTCTTC.

This clonotype was observed at least ten times. The chain employs TRBV12-3 or TRBV12-4 and TRBJ1-1; 7 bases line up with TRBD1. This CDR3 spans 15 amino acids. V shed 7 bases, J shed 0 bases, and the junction held 8 bases outside the gene matches. The CDR3 nucleotides are TGTGCCAGCATTCAGGCGACAGGGTTGAACACTGAAGCTTTCTTT. Translated, it gives CASIQATGLNTEAFF.

This clonotype was picked up many times. The chain couples TRBV12-3 or TRBV12-4 to TRBJ1-1; D is unresolved. The V end was cut by 3 bases, the J end by 1 base, with 9 bases between. This CDR3 is 14 amino acids long. The CDR3 coding sequence is TGTGCCAGCAGTTTCACAGCAAGGAACACTGAAGCTTTCTTT. Its translation is CASSFTARNTEAFF.

This clonotype was recorded at least ten times. This chain connects TRBV7-2 to TRBJ2-3, with 10 bases lining up with TRBD2. The CDR3 runs 18 residues. Germline loops: CDR1 SGHTA, CDR2 FQGNSA. The V and J ends lost 2 bases and 1 base, in that order; junction bases with no gene match: 9. The CDR3 sequence: CASSLRLAGVGGTDTQYF. The CDR3 nucleotides read TGTGCCAGCAGCTTAAGGCTAGCGGGAGTCGGGGGCACAGATACGCAGTATTTT.

V usage is TRBV7-9 and J usage is TRBJ2-7; a possible D gene is TRBD1 (5 bases). The CDR3 contains 14 residues. Germline V gene sequence: CDR1 SEHNR, CDR2 FQNEAQ (reference sequence). Between the trimmed V and J ends, which lost 1 base and 2 bases, there was a span of 9 bases. In DNA, the CDR3 is TGTGCCAGCAGCTTAGATCCAGGGCCCTACGAGCAGTACTTC. Its translation is CASSLDPGPYEQYF.

The gene calls are TRBV12-3 or TRBV12-4 and TRBJ2-1; 16 nucleotides agree with TRBD2. The J segment lost 0 bases and the V segment lost 5 bases, leaving 10 bases of the junction unmatched. This CDR3 is 20 amino acids long. In DNA, the CDR3 is TGTGCCAGCAGTCCGGTCCCGGGACTAGCGGGAGGGCTCTCCTACAATGAGCAGTTCTTC. As protein: CASSPVPGLAGGLSYNEQFF.

The chain combines TRBV12-3 or TRBV12-4 with TRBJ1-2; D gene uncertain. The CDR3 consists of 15 residues. V shed 3 bases and J shed 5 bases, with 16 bases lying between them. Here the CDR3 DNA reads TGTGCCAGCAGTTTTCGTACGGGTCAGCCTTATGGCTACACCTTC. Encoded protein: CASSFRTGQPYGYTF.

The chain couples TRBV18 to TRBJ1-1; possibly TRBD1 for D (6 bases). Trimming left V 5 bases short and J 6 bases short, with 13 bases between. CDR3 length: 13 amino acids. CDR1 is KGHSH, CDR2 LQKENI, per germline. The CDR3 DNA reads TGTGCCAGCTCATCAGGGGCGCGTCCTGAAGCTTTCTTT. Its translation: CASSSGARPEAFF.

This clonotype was found many times. DNA of the CDR3: TGTGCCAGCTCCGGCGGGGGGAATGAGCAGTTCTTC. Translation gives CASSGGGNEQFF. The V gene is TRBV2, the J gene TRBJ2-1; 8 positions match TRBD2. The CDR3 loop spans 12 amino acids. The J segment lost 7 bases and the V segment lost 8 bases, leaving 4 bases of the junction unmatched. CDR1 SNHLY and CDR2 FYNNEI come from the germline V gene.

This chain uses TRBV5-1 with TRBJ2-6; D is uncertain. This CDR3 is built from 16 residues. V was clipped by 0 bases and J by 0 bases, with 7 bases between them. Germline V CDR1 and CDR2: SGHRS, YFSETQ. CDR3 nucleotides: TGCGCCAGCAGCTTGGAACTGCGCTCTGGGGCCAACGTCCTGACTTTC. It yields the protein CASSLELRSGANVLTF.

At least ten counts were recorded for this clonotype. V and J are TRBV30 and TRBJ2-1; D possibly corresponds to TRBD1 (5 bases). Germline V gene data show CDR1 as GTSNPN and CDR2 as SVGIG (reference sequence). The CDR3 extends over 12 amino acids. V was pared by 0 bases and J by 9 bases, with 9 bases between. The CDR3 DNA follows: TGTGCCTGGAGTGTAGGGGATTCTGAGCAGTTCTTC. Protein product: CAWSVGDSEQFF.

This clonotype has more than one count but fewer than ten. The genes are TRBV6-5 and TRBJ1-2; possibly TRBD1 for D (5 bases). Per the germline V gene, CDR1 is MNHEY and CDR2 is SVGAGI. The CDR3 has 13 amino acids. The V end was cut by 11 bases, the J end by 4 bases, with 17 bases between. The CDR3 spells CAAGLGPVYGYTF. The CDR3 DNA reads as TGTGCCGCGGGACTGGGACCGGTCTATGGCTACACCTTC.

This clonotype has ten or more counts. The chain couples TRBV21-1 to TRBJ1-5; the D call TRBD1 from the table was never checked on the DNA. TRBV21-1 is reported as a pseudogene. The CDR3 loop spans 18 amino acids. CDR3 coding DNA: TGTGCCAGCAGCAAAGAAAGGGGACGGGCAGATAGCAATCAGCCCCAGCATTTT. Translating it yields CASSKERGRADSNQPQHF.

The rearrangement joins TRBV2 to TRBJ1-1, with D perhaps TRBD1 (5 bases). This CDR3 is built from 15 residues. CDR1 is SNHLY, CDR2 FYNNEI, per germline. Trimming cost V 2 bases and J 5 bases, with 15 bases left between them. The CDR3 loop reads CASSERDFPGTEAFF. CDR3 bases: TGTGCCAGCAGTGAAAGGGACTTTCCGGGGACTGAAGCTTTCTTT.

The chain carries TRBV7-2 and TRBJ2-3, with 7 bases that match TRBD2. The junction had 5 bases not matched to a gene; V was cut back by 0 bases and J by 2 bases. Germline V gene lookup returns CDR1 SGHTA and CDR2 FQGNSA. The CDR3 is 16 residues long. CDR3 nucleotides: TGTGCCAGCAGCTTAGCGGGGGGGTTCTCCACAGATACGCAGTATTTT. It is translated as CASSLAGGFSTDTQYF.

This clonotype turned up a few times. This could be a read error, since a much larger clone is one nucleotide away. The gene calls are TRBV27 and TRBJ2-6, with D unresolved. Germline CDR1 reads MNHEY; CDR2 reads SMNVEV (reference sequence). V was trimmed by 7 bases and J by 2 bases, leaving 0 bases between them. This CDR3 has 11 amino acids. DNA for the CDR3: TGTGCCAGCACTGGGGCCAACGTCCTGACTTTC. It encodes CASTGANVLTF.

This clonotype showed up just a few times. The chain uses TRBV6-6 and TRBJ2-7; 9 nucleotides match TRBD1. In germline, CDR1 is MNHNY, CDR2 SVGAGI (reference sequence). The CDR3 is 14 amino acids. Losses at the gene ends were 2 bases for V and 5 bases for J; bases not matched to a gene: 4. CDR3 loop: CASSYTTGGNEQYF. CDR3 sequence (DNA): TGTGCCAGCAGTTACACGACAGGGGGGAACGAGCAGTACTTC.

Many counts were recorded for this clonotype. The rearrangement joins TRBV12-3 or TRBV12-4 to TRBJ2-2; 13 bases fit TRBD2. There are 16 residues in the CDR3. Unmatched junction bases numbered 4, after V lost 3 bases and J lost 6 bases. CDR3 sequence reads: CASSLGLAGNSGELFF. The CDR3 DNA follows: TGTGCCAGCAGTTTGGGACTAGCGGGAAATTCCGGGGAGCTGTTTTTT.

The J gene is TRBJ2-3, the V gene TRBV27; D gene unclear. In germline, CDR1 is MNHEY, CDR2 SMNVEV (reference sequence). The germline V and J ends were trimmed by 7 bases and 3 bases, with 14 bases remaining between them. CDR3 length equals 14 residues. DNA for the CDR3: TGTGCCAGCACCCGACTCGGGTTTACAGATACGCAGTATTTT. Protein: CASTRLGFTDTQYF.